Listed below are T cell receptor beta chains from one sample, sequenced in a study of blood T cell repertoires in COVID-19. Generated by immunoSEQ multiplex PCR, the TCRdb table keeps only in-frame clones and is missing some. This sample has approximately 90,000 clones, with approximately 88% found just once. What was sequenced was peripheral blood. The source of these receptors is a man between 60 and 75 years old with acute or convalescent COVID-19. Both conserved end residues are part of each CDR3. Each record gives: D gene, clone size, V gene, J gene, CDR3 DNA, CDR3 protein. The D gene is left open where the match is weak. The size entry is marked missing in some rows and otherwise reads once, few, many or a size class.

NA,NA,TRBV3-1/TRBV3-2,TRBJ1-5,TGTGCCAGCAGCCAAGGAGTAAATCAGCCCCAGCATTTT,CASSQGVNQPQHF
TRBD1,few,TRBV28,TRBJ1-1,TGTGCCAGCAGTTCTCGGACAGGGGTCCCTCTCTTT,CASSSRTGVPLF
TRBD2,NA,TRBV27,TRBJ2-2,TGTGCCAGCAGTATTATTAGCGGGGGTACTTGGACCGGGGAGCTGTTTTTT,CASSIISGGTWTGELFF
NA,NA,TRBV27,TRBJ1-2,TGTGCCAGCAGTTTCAGCAGGGAAGGTTGGGGCTACACCTTC,CASSFSREGWGYTF
TRBD1,NA,TRBV5-1,TRBJ1-1,TGCGCCAGCAGCTTGGAGAAAGGGGGCTGGAGGGACACTGAAGCTTTCTTT,CASSLEKGGWRDTEAFF
NA,NA,TRBV5-4,TRBJ2-2,TGTGCCAGCAGCTCCAGGTTGGCGAACACCGGGGAGCTGTTTTTT,CASSSRLANTGELFF
NA,NA,TRBV11-3,TRBJ2-2,TGTGCCAGCAGCTTAGGGTCCCTCCGGCCCGGGGACGGGGAGCTGTTTTTT,CASSLGSLRPGDGELFF
TRBD1,NA,TRBV7-3,TRBJ1-2,TGTGCCAGCAGCCCCTCCCCGGACAGGGGGAATGGCTACACCTTC,CASSPSPDRGNGYTF
TRBD1,NA,TRBV7-9,TRBJ2-2,TGTGCCAGCAGCTTAGTCCGGGACAGCCTAAACACCGGGGAGCTGTTTTTT,CASSLVRDSLNTGELFF
NA,NA,TRBV21-1,TRBJ2-7,TGTGCCAGCAGCAAAACAGGGGGTCAGCAGTACTTC,CASSKTGGQQYF
TRBD2,NA,TRBV5-1,TRBJ2-2,TGCGCCAGCAGCTCTGGACTAGCGGGTCGGGGGAACACCGGGGAGCTGTTTTTT,CASSSGLAGRGNTGELFF
TRBD2,NA,TRBV7-2,TRBJ2-5,TGTGCCAGCAGCGCGGGAGCGAGACTTTCGACCCAGTACTTC,CASSAGARLSTQYF
TRBD1,NA,TRBV13,TRBJ1-2,TGTGCCAGCAGCCGGGACAGCTATGGCTACACCTTC,CASSRDSYGYTF
TRBD1,NA,TRBV6-6,TRBJ1-5,TGTGCCAGCAACGATCGACAGGGACGTCAGCCCCAGCATTTT,CASNDRQGRQPQHF
NA,NA,TRBV6-5,TRBJ1-1,TGTGCCAGCAGTTACAATCGGGGGGCGACTGAAGCTTTCTTT,CASSYNRGATEAFF
TRBD2,once,TRBV19,TRBJ2-2,TGTGCCAGTAGTATTGGGCTAGCGGGAGCTCCCGGGGAGCTGTTTTTT,CASSIGLAGAPGELFF
TRBD1,NA,TRBV4-2,TRBJ2-4,TGTGCCAGCAGCCAGGAGGGACAGGGGATGGCCAAAAACATTCAGTACTTC,CASSQEGQGMAKNIQYF
NA,NA,TRBV3-1/TRBV3-2,TRBJ2-5,TGTGCCAGCAGCGACCTAGGGGGGACCCAGTACTTC,CASSDLGGTQYF
NA,once,TRBV5-1,TRBJ2-5,TGCGCCAGCAGCTTGGAGCTAGCTCCCATCAGGGAGACCCAGTACTTC,CASSLELAPIRETQYF
TRBD1,few,TRBV7-9,TRBJ1-2,TGTGCCAGCAGCTTCGGACAGGGGGAATACTATGGCTACACCTTC,CASSFGQGEYYGYTF
NA,NA,TRBV4-2,TRBJ1-1,TGTGCCAGCAGCCAATACCTCTCTGGGGGCAGGGGCGAGACTGAAGCTTTCTTT,CASSQYLSGGRGETEAFF
TRBD2,NA,TRBV11-3,TRBJ2-3,TGTGCCAGCAGCCTATCAATAGCGGGAGAGTCAGATACGCAGTATTTT,CASSLSIAGESDTQYF
TRBD2,NA,TRBV19,TRBJ2-2,TGTGCCAGTAGTGACGTAGCGGGGGGGTTAACCGGGGAGCTGTTTTTT,CASSDVAGGLTGELFF
NA,once,TRBV5-1,TRBJ2-6,TGCGCCAGCAGCCTCGACAGTCCCCAAACCTCTGGGGCCAACGTCCTGACTTTC,CASSLDSPQTSGANVLTF
TRBD1,NA,TRBV2,TRBJ1-6,TGTGCCAGCAGCACAGGGGGTAGCTCACCCCTCCACTTT,CASSTGGSSPLHF
NA,NA,TRBV21-1,TRBJ1-5,TGTGCCAGCAGCAAAACCGGGAATCAGCCCCAGCATTTT,CASSKTGNQPQHF
NA,NA,TRBV20-1,TRBJ1-2,TGCAGTGCTAGTCTCTCGGGCAGGGGTCATGGCTACACCTTC,CSASLSGRGHGYTF
TRBD1,few,TRBV5-1,TRBJ1-2,TGCGCCAGCTGGGACAGGGGAGTGACTAACTATGGCTACACCTTC,CASWDRGVTNYGYTF
TRBD1,NA,TRBV10-3,TRBJ2-7,TGTGCCATCAGTGAACCGGGACAGGGGTTCTACGAGCAGTACTTC,CAISEPGQGFYEQYF
TRBD1,NA,TRBV14,TRBJ2-4,TGTGCCAGCAGCCAAGCTAGGGGACAGGGTATCATTCAGTACTTC,CASSQARGQGIIQYF